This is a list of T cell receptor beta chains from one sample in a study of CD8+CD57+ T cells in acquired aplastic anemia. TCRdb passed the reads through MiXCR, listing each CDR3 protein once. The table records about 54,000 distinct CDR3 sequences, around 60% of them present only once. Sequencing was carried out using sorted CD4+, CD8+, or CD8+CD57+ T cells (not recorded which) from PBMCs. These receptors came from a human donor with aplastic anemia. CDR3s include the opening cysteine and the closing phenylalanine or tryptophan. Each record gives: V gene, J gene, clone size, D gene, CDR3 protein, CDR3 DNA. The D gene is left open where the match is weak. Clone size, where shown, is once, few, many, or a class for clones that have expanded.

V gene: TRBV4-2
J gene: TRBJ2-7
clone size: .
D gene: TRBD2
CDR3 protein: CASSQDQREGSREQYF
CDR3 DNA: TGTGCCAGCAGCCAAGACCAGCGGGAGGGCTCGCGGGAGCAGTACTTC

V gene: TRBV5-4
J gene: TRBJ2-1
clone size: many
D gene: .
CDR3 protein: CASSLRAGYNEQFF
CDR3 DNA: TGTGCCAGCAGCTTGCGGGCAGGTTACAATGAGCAGTTCTTC

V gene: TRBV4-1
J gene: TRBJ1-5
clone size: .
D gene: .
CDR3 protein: CASSPREGDQPQHF
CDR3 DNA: TGCGCCAGCAGCCCCAGAGAGGGGGATCAGCCCCAGCATTTT

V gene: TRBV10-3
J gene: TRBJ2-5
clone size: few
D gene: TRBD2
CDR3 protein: CAISDRLAIGETQYF
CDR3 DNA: TGTGCCATCAGTGACCGACTAGCTATAGGGGAGACCCAGTACTTC

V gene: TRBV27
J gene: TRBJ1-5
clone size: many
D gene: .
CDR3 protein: CASSSLQGNQPQHF
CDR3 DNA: TGTGCCAGCAGTTCCTTACAGGGAAATCAGCCCCAGCATTTT

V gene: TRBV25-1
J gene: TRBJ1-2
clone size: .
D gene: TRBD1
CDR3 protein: CASSGGTGPNYGYTF
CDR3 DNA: TGTGCCAGCAGTGGGGGGACAGGCCCCAACTATGGCTACACCTTC

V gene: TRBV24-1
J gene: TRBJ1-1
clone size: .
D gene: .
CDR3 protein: CATRWNTEAFF
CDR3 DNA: TGTGCCACCAGGTGGAACACTGAAGCTTTCTTT

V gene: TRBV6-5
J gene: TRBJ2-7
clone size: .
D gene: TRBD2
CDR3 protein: CASSYTRTSGGAYEQYF
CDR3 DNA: TGTGCCAGCAGTTATACTAGGACTAGCGGGGGGGCCTACGAGCAGTACTTC

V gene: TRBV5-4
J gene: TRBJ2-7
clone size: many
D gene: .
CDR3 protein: CASSLGGGEQYF
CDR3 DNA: TGTGCCAGCAGCTTAGGGGGGGGCGAGCAGTACTTC

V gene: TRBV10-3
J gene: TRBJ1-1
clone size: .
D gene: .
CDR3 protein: CAIRDPGIWTEAFF
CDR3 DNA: TGTGCCATCCGGGACCCCGGGATATGGACTGAAGCTTTCTTT

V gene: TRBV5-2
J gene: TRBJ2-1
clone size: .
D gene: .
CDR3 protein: CASNHVSTGTSGYNEQFF
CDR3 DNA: TGTGCCAGCAACCATGTATCAACTGGGACTAGCGGATACAATGAGCAGTTCTTC

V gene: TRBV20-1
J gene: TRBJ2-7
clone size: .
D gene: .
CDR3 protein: CSVGSPTYSEQYF
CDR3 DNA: TGCAGTGTAGGGTCACCGACCTACAGCGAGCAGTACTTC

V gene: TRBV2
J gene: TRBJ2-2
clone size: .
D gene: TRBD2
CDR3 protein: CASDASGGTGGLFF
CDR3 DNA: TGTGCCAGCGACGCTAGCGGGGGCACCGGGGGGCTGTTTTTT

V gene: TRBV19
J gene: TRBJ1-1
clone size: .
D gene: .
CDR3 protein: CASSIEGKVSNTEAFF
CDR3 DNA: TGTGCCAGTAGTATTGAGGGGAAGGTGTCGAACACTGAAGCTTTCTTT

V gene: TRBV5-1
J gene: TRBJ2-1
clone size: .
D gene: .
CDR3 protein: CASSHGLGIRSYNEQFF
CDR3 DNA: TGCGCCAGCAGCCACGGACTGGGCATACGCTCCTACAATGAGCAGTTCTTC

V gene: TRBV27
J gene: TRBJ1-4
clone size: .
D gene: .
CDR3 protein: CASSFRRGDHEKLFF
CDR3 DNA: TGTGCCAGCAGTTTTCGGAGGGGCGATCATGAAAAACTGTTTTTT

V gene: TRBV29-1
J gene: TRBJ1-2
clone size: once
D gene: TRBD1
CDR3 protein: CSAQTGVNGYTF
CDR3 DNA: TGCAGCGCTCAGACAGGGGTGAATGGCTACACCTTC

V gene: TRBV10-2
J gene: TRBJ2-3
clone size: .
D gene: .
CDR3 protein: CASMTDTQYF
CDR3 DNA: TGCGCCAGCATGACAGATACGCAGTATTTT

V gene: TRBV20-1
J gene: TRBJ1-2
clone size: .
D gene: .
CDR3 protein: CSASGTVYGYTF
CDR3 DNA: TGCAGTGCTAGCGGGACGGTATATGGCTACACCTTC

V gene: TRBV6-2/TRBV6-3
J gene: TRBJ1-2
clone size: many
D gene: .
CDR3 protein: CASRESYYGYTF
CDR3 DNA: TGTGCCAGCAGAGAGAGTTACTATGGCTACACCTTC

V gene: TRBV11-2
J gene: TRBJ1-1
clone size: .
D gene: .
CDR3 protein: CASSRRLGVNTEAFF
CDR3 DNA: TGTGCCAGCAGCCGTCGCCTCGGCGTGAACACTGAAGCTTTCTTT

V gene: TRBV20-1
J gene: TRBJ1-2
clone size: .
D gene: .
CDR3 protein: CSAKEQNYGYTF
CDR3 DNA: TGCAGTGCTAAGGAGCAGAACTATGGCTACACCTTC

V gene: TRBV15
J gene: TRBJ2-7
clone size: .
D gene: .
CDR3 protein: CATSRDTQIYEQYF
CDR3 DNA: TGTGCCACCAGCAGAGATACGCAGATCTACGAGCAGTACTTC

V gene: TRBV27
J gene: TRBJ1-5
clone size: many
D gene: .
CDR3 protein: CASSLRGDNQPQHF
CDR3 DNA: TGTGCCAGCAGTTTAAGAGGGGACAATCAGCCCCAGCATTTT

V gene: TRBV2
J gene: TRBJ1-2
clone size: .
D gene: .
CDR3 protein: CASTQGQLNNYGYTF
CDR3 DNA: TGTGCCAGCACCCAAGGACAGCTTAACAACTATGGCTACACCTTC

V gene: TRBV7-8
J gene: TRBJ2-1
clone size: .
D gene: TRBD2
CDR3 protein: CASSPGTSGGANEQFF
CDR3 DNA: TGTGCCAGCAGCCCTGGGACTAGCGGGGGGGCCAATGAGCAGTTCTTC

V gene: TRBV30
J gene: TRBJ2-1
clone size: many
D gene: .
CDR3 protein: CAGGGPYNEQFF
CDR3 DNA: TGTGCTGGAGGGGGGCCCTACAATGAGCAGTTCTTC

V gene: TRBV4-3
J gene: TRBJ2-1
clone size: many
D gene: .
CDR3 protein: CASSQDRSNMEFF
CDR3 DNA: TGCGCCAGCAGCCAAGATAGGTCCAATATGGAGTTCTTC

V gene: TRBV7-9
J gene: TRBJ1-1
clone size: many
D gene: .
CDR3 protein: CASRQVNTEAFF
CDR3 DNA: TGTGCCAGCAGACAAGTGAACACTGAAGCTTTCTTT

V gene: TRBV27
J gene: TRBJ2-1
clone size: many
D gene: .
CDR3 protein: CASSLWGGHEQFF
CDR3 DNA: TGTGCCAGCAGCCTGTGGGGGGGCCATGAGCAGTTCTTC

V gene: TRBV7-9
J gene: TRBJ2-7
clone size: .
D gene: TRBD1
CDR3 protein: CASSLIGQGGEQYF
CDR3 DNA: TGTGCCAGCAGCCTAATCGGACAGGGGGGCGAGCAGTACTTC

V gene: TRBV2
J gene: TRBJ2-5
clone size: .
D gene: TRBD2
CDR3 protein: CASISSGGGQETQYF
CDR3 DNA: TGTGCCAGCATATCTAGCGGGGGGGGGCAAGAGACCCAGTACTTC

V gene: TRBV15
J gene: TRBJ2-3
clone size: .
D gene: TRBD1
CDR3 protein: CATSREGDRGIADTQYF
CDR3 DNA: TGTGCCACCAGCAGAGAGGGGGACAGGGGGATCGCAGATACGCAGTATTTT

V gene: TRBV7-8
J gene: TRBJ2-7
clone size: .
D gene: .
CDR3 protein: CASSPRYEQYF
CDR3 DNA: TGTGCCAGCAGCCCCCGATACGAGCAGTACTTC

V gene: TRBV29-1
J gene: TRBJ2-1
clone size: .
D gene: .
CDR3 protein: CSVVPGTYNEQFF
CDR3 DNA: TGCAGCGTTGTTCCGGGGACCTACAATGAGCAGTTCTTC

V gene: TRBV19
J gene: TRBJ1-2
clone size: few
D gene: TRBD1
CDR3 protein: CASSRGQGSRGYTF
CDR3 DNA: TGTGCCAGTAGTAGGGGACAGGGTAGTCGGGGCTACACCTTC

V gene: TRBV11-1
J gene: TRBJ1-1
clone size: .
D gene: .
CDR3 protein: CASSLEGTIDRQMAFF
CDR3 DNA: TGTGCCAGCAGCTTAGAGGGTACGATAGACCGACAGATGGCTTTCTTT

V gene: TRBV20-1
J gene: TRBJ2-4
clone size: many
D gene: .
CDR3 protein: CSARDRNIQYF
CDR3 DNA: TGCAGTGCTAGAGATAGGAACATTCAGTACTTC

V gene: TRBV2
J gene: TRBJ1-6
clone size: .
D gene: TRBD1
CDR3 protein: CASSADPGGNSPLHF
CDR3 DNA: TGTGCCAGCAGTGCCGACCCAGGGGGGAATTCACCCCTCCACTTT

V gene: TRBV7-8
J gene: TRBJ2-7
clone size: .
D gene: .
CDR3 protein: CASSFGPEQYF
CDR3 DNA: TGTGCCAGTAGTTTCGGTCCCGAGCAGTACTTC

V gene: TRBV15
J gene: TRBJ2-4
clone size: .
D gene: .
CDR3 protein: CATSSLTNLAKDIQYF
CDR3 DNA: TGTGCCACCAGCAGCCTCACGAATTTAGCCAAAGACATTCAGTACTTC

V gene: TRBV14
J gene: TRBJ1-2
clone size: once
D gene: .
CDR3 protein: CASSQVTANYGYTF
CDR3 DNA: TGTGCCAGCAGCCAAGTGACAGCTAACTATGGCTACACCTTC

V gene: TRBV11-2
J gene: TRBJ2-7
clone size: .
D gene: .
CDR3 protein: CASSSTPGSAEQYF
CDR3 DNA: TGTGCCAGCAGCTCCACCCCAGGTTCGGCCGAGCAGTACTTC

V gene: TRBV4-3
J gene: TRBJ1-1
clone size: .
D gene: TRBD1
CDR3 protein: CASSRGPGTANTEAFF
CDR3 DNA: TGCGCCAGCAGCCGAGGGCCCGGGACAGCGAACACTGAAGCTTTCTTT

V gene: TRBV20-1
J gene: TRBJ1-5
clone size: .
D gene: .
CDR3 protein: CSAGLNNQPQHF
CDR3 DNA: TGCAGTGCTGGCCTTAATAATCAGCCCCAGCATTTT

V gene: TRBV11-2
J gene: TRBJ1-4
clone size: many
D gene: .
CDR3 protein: CASSLEADKANEKLFF
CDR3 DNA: TGTGCCAGCAGCTTAGAAGCGGACAAAGCTAATGAAAAACTGTTTTTT

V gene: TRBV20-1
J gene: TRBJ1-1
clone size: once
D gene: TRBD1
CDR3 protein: CSGGQGTEAFF
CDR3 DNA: TGCAGTGGAGGACAGGGTACTGAAGCTTTCTTT

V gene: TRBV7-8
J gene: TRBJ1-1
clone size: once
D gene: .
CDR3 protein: CASSFQENTEAFF
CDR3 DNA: TGTGCCAGCAGCTTTCAGGAGAACACTGAAGCTTTCTTT

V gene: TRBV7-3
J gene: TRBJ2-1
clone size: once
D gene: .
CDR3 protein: CASSLTGVNEQFF
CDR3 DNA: TGTGCCAGCAGCTTAACGGGCGTCAATGAGCAGTTCTTC

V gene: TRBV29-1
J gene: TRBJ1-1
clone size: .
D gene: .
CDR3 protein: CSVEQGTEAFF
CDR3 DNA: TGCAGCGTGGAGCAGGGTACTGAAGCTTTCTTT

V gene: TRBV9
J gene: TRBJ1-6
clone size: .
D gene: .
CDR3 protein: CASSAGWNSPLHF
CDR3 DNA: TGTGCCAGCAGCGCCGGATGGAATTCACCCCTCCACTTT

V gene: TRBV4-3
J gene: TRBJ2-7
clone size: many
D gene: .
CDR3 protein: CASSQDRGQVSYEQYF
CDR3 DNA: TGCGCCAGCAGCCAAGATCGGGGACAAGTCTCCTACGAGCAGTACTTC

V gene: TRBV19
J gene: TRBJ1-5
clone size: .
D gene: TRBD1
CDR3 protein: CASQNDRGSQPQHF
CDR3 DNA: TGTGCCAGCCAGAACGACAGGGGCAGTCAGCCCCAGCATTTT

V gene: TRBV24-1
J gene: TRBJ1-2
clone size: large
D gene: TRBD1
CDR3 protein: CATSESGTGGLDGYTF
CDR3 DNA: TGTGCCACCAGTGAATCGGGGACAGGGGGACTAGACGGCTACACCTTC

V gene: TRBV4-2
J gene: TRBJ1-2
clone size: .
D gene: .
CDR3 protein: CASSQEGRTYGYTF
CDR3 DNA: TGTGCCAGCAGCCAAGAGGGACGGACCTATGGCTACACCTTC

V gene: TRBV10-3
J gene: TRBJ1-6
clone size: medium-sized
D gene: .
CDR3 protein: CAISEGSYLHF
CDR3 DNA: TGTGCCATCAGTGAAGGGAGCTACCTCCACTTT

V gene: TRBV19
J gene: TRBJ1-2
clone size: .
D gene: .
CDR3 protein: CASSIARQNGYTF
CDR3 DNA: TGTGCCAGTAGTATCGCACGACAAAATGGCTACACCTTC

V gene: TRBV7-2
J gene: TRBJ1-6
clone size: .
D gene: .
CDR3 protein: CASTQRQGWHNSPLHF
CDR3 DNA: TGTGCCAGCACCCAGCGGCAGGGGTGGCATAATTCACCCCTCCACTTT

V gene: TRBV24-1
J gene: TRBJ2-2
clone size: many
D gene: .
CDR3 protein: CATSESEGGELFF
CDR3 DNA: TGTGCCACCAGTGAGAGCGAGGGCGGGGAGCTGTTTTTT

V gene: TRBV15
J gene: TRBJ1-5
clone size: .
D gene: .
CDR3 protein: CATSRDKASQPQHF
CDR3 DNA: TGTGCCACCAGCAGAGATAAGGCATCTCAGCCCCAGCATTTT